This T cell receptor beta chain was identified during a study of cytomegalovirus exposure and HLA in healthy donors. The PCR ran on 60 Vbeta and 13 Jbeta primers. The repertoire was sequenced with immunoSEQ multiplex PCR; TCRdb's copy has only in-frame clones and lacks some. Of about 190,000 clones in the sample, 65% to 75% were seen once. Trimming at V came to 5 bases and at J to 7 bases, leaving 10 bases not matched to a gene. In germline, CDR1 is SGHTS, CDR2 YDEGEE. CDR3 length equals 15 residues. Sequenced: PBMCs. This chain uses TRBV5-8 with TRBJ1-5; 9 bases align to TRBD1. The sequence derives from a man between 25 and 39 years old in good health and CMV-seropositive. CDR3 in amino acids: CASSSGTGIDQPQHF. CDR3 bases: TGTGCCAGCAGTTCCGGGACAGGGATCGACCAGCCCCAGCATTTT.